This TCR beta chain was recovered during a study of blood T cells in healthy people across ages. CDR3 length: 16 residues. V lost 5 bases and J lost 2; bases outside the gene matches: 12. Germline-derived CDR1 and CDR2 are DFQATT and SNEGSKA (reference sequence). Through a sample-barcoded 5' primer and a J-beta primer mix, a second PCR was run for roughly 7 to 12 cycles. TCRdb redid the calling of the 5' RACE reads with MiXCR, one entry per CDR3 protein. The sample consists of hundreds of thousands of distinct CDR3 sequences, about half of them appearing once. The authors drew approximately 10 milliliters of peripheral blood from each donor.

The chain combines TRBV20-1 with TRBJ2-3; 8 bases fit TRBD1. The sequence derives from an elderly man in good health. The sample was blood. CDR3 sequence (DNA): TGCAGTGCTCCCGACCCGGACAGGGCTATCACAGATACGCAGTATTTT. This codes for CSAPDPDRAITDTQYF.